This entry lists 15 T cell receptor beta chains sequenced from one sample in a study of cytomegalovirus exposure and HLA in healthy donors. Primers: 60 Vbeta forward and 13 Jbeta reverse. Here immunoSEQ multiplex PCR was the method, and the copy in TCRdb shows in-frame clones only, minus some. The sample yields around 55,000 clones, about 77% seen once. Material: PBMCs. The receptor source for this set is a female donor in good health and CMV-seronegative.

The rearrangement links TRBV1 to TRBJ1-2; TRBD1 is the table's D call, not checked against the DNA. TRBV1 is shown as a pseudogene. There are 13 residues in the CDR3. The CDR3 coding sequence is TGCACCAGCAGCCCCCAACAGGGGTATGGCTACACCTTC. Encoded protein: CTSSPQQGYGYTF.

The chain joins TRBV9 to TRBJ2-5; D is possibly TRBD1 (5 bases). With 2 bases removed from V and 2 bases from J, the gap between germline ends came to 10 bases. Germline V CDR1 and CDR2: SGDLS, YYNGEE. The CDR3 extends over 14 amino acids. CDR3 DNA sequence: TGTGCCAGCAGCGTGGCAGGGTTTCAAGAGACCCAGTACTTC. Amino acid sequence: CASSVAGFQETQYF.

J is TRBJ2-5 and V is TRBV28; 11 bases line up with TRBD1. Matching the DNA end better, TRBJ2-7 makes the J call doubtful. The CDR3 extends over 16 amino acids. Germline CDR1 reads MDHEN; CDR2 reads SYDVKM. This CDR3 reads CASSLTLGQGGGEQYF. CDR3 nucleotides: TGTGCCAGCAGTCTTACCCTGGGACAGGGGGGGGGCGAGCAGTACTTC.

V and J are TRBV28 and TRBJ1-5; 8 nucleotides agree with TRBD1. The CDR3 has 18 residues. V was clipped by 4 bases and J by 0 bases; unmatched bases: 11. The germline V gene encodes CDR1 MDHEN and CDR2 SYDVKM. CDR3 DNA sequence: TGTGCCAGCAGTTCCCCGGGACAGGTGGGATATAGCAATCAGCCCCAGCATTTT. Translating it yields CASSSPGQVGYSNQPQHF.

The gene calls are TRBV6-5 and TRBJ1-2; weak D call: TRBD1 (6 bases). The CDR3 is 15 amino acids. Trimming removed 0 bases at V and 4 bases at J, with 12 bases between. Germline CDR1 MNHEY, CDR2 SVGAGI. Here the CDR3 DNA reads TGTGCCAGCAGTTACTCGGTCAGGGGTAGCTATGGCTACACCTTC. This codes for CASSYSVRGSYGYTF.

The chain links TRBV7-2 to TRBJ2-5; 9 nucleotides match TRBD2. Matching the DNA end better, TRBJ2-7 makes the J call doubtful. This CDR3 region has 15 residues. Germline lookup yields CDR1 SGHTA and CDR2 FQGNSA. CDR3 in amino acids: CASSLQRGALYEQYF. The DNA for the CDR3 is TGTGCCAGCAGCTTGCAGCGGGGGGCACTTTACGAGCAGTACTTC.

This clone appeared once. V usage is TRBV14 and J usage is TRBJ1-4; D gene ambiguous. The CDR3 runs 14 residues. With 4 bases removed from V and 1 base from J, the gap between germline ends came to 7 bases. Germline CDR1 reads SGHDN; CDR2 reads FVKESK. CDR3 sequence reads: CASSPRVTNEKLFF. CDR3 sequence (DNA): TGTGCCAGCAGCCCACGGGTAACTAATGAAAAACTGTTTTTT.

This clone was recorded only once. The chain links TRBV6-6 to TRBJ1-1; D is perhaps TRBD1 (5 bases). Germline V lookup: CDR1 MNHNY, CDR2 SVGAGI (reference sequence). V lost 7 bases, J lost 6 bases, and 18 bases lay in between. This CDR3 is built from 14 residues. CDR3 amino acids: CASTLGQTVSEAFF. The CDR3 DNA reads as TGTGCCAGCACCCTCGGGCAGACAGTCTCTGAAGCTTTCTTT.

This chain uses TRBV5-1 with TRBJ2-7, with 8 positions matching TRBD2. V trimming: 5 bases; J trimming: 7 bases; junction bases outside the gene matches: 11. Per the germline V gene, CDR1 is SGHRS and CDR2 is YFSETQ. The CDR3 has 14 residues. The CDR3 region is CASSTGTGTSEQYF. CDR3 nucleotide sequence: TGCGCCAGCAGTACCGGCACGGGGACTAGTGAGCAGTACTTC.

J is TRBJ2-3 and V is TRBV7-2, with TRBD2 matching 9 bases. CDR3 length: 17 residues. Germline lookup yields CDR1 SGHTA and CDR2 FQGNSA. The V gene end was trimmed by 5 bases and the J gene end by 5 bases; junction bases not matched to a gene: 14. CDR3 protein: CASSPWTGLAYVDTQYF. The CDR3 nucleotides read TGTGCCAGCAGCCCCTGGACGGGACTAGCTTACGTAGATACGCAGTATTTT.

This rearrangement joins TRBV18 to TRBJ2-2, with D unclear. V lost 5 bases, J lost 4 bases, and 5 bases lay in between. This CDR3 is 12 amino acids long. Germline V gene lookup returns CDR1 KGHSH and CDR2 LQKENI. The CDR3 reads CASSSSTGELFF. CDR3 DNA sequence: TGTGCCAGCTCATCCTCCACCGGGGAGCTGTTTTTT. The whole variable domain, filled in from reference TRBV18 and TRBJ2-2, reads NAGVMQNPRHLVRRRGQEARLRCSPMKGHSHVYWYRQLPEEGLKFMVYLQKENIIDESGMPKERFSAEFPKEGPSILRIQQVVRGDSAAYFCASSSSTGELFFGEGSRLTVL.

The DNA for the CDR3 is TGTGCCAGCAGCCCTGACACCCTCGGCTATGGCTACACCTTC. Encoded protein: CASSPDTLGYGYTF. The rearrangement links TRBV5-4 to TRBJ1-2; D is undetermined. This CDR3 spans 14 amino acids. Germline CDR1 is SGHNT and CDR2 is YYREEE (reference sequence). Trimming cost V 4 bases and J 4 bases, with 14 bases left between them.

The CDR3 coding sequence is TGTGCCAGCAGCTCGAGACAGGGGCGTGGGTATGGCTACACCTTC. Translation gives CASSSRQGRGYGYTF. The chain couples TRBV7-2 to TRBJ1-2, with TRBD1 identical over 8 bases. The CDR3 has 15 residues. V shed 4 bases, J shed 5 bases, and the junction held 9 bases outside the gene matches. The germline gives CDR1 SGHTA, CDR2 FQGNSA.

Concerning this clone itself: A junction end diverges from the germline sequence, so it may reflect a read error. The V call is TRBV6-4, the J call TRBJ1-1; 8 nucleotides agree with TRBD1. CDR3 length: 16 residues. Per germline, CDR1 MRHNA and CDR2 SNTAGT. CDR3 DNA sequence: TGTGCCAGCAGCGACTTCGGACAGGGACGGGACACTGAAGCTTTCTTT. Amino acids: CASSDFGQGRDTEAFF.

CDR3 in amino acids: CASSVLAGGQHTQYF. DNA of the CDR3: TGTGCCAGCAGCGTATTAGCGGGGGGGCAGCATACGCAGTATTTT. The rearrangement joins TRBV9 to TRBJ2-3, with 11 bases lining up with TRBD2. J gave up 7 bases and V 1 base, and 5 bases lay outside the gene matches. In germline, CDR1 is SGDLS, CDR2 YYNGEE. The CDR3 has 15 amino acids.